Presented here are 30 T cell receptor beta chains from one specimen sequenced in a study of T cell repertoires in cytomegalovirus infection. Using its own MiXCR run on the reads, TCRdb lists one record per CDR3 protein. Of just under 550,000 distinct CDR3 sequences in the sample, about 25% are singletons; the top ten hold roughly 13%. The sequenced sample was PBMCs. These receptors came from a human donor in good health (CMV status not recorded). Some clones in this sample may be carry-over from other donors' samples.

This chain joins TRBV15 and TRBJ2-2, with D hard to call. CDR1 and CDR2 from the germline V gene are LNHNV and YYDKDF (reference sequence). Trimming removed 7 bases at V and 7 bases at J, with 7 bases between. The CDR3 sequence is 11 residues long. Written as DNA, the CDR3 is TGTGCCACCATAAGTAGCGGGGAGCTGTTTTTT. Its translation: CATISSGELFF. Together with reference TRBV15 and TRBJ2-2, the CDR3 gives the full variable domain: DAMVIQNPRYQVTQFGKPVTLSCSQTLNHNVMYWYQQKSSQAPKLLFHYYDKDFNNEADTPDNFQSRRPNTSFCFLDIRSPGLGDTAMYLCATISSGELFFGEGSRLTVL.

This clonotype was recorded a few times. J is TRBJ2-7 and V is TRBV6-2 or TRBV6-3, with 7 bases lining up with TRBD1. The CDR3 loop spans 14 amino acids. With 6 bases clipped from V and 6 bases from J, the junction kept 11 bases outside the gene matches. Germline assignment: CDR1 MNHEY and CDR2 SVGEGT. CDR3 bases: TGTGCCAGCAGCTCAGCTACAGGGGTTCGCGAGCAGTACGTC. It specifies CASSSATGVREQYV.

This CDR3 is CASSQPGQGSYEQYV. The CDR3 region has the DNA TGTGCCAGCAGTCAACCGGGACAGGGCTCCTACGAGCAGTACGTC. The V call is TRBV2, the J call TRBJ2-7; 9 bases map to TRBD1. This CDR3 is 15 amino acids long. J was trimmed by 0 bases and V by 5 bases; bases with no gene match: 5. Germline values: CDR1 SNHLY, CDR2 FYNNEI.

The chain employs TRBV29-1 and TRBJ2-7; the D gene is possibly TRBD2 (6 bases). Per the germline V gene, CDR1 is SQVTM and CDR2 is ANQGSEA. The CDR3 totals 12 residues. V was cut by 4 bases and J by 4 bases, with 11 bases left in between. The CDR3 is CSVGNSGYEQYV. DNA of the CDR3: TGCAGCGTTGGGAATAGCGGATACGAGCAGTACGTC.

This clonotype showed up just once. This could be a read error, since a much larger clone is one nucleotide away. The J gene is TRBJ2-3, the V gene TRBV2; TRBD1 aligns across 9 bases. Trimming cost V 1 base and J 9 bases; bases outside gene matches: 5. The germline V gene has CDR1 SNHLY and CDR2 FYNNEI. This CDR3 has 14 residues. The CDR3 loop is CASSEGAGTGTQYF. The CDR3 nucleotides are TGTGCCAGCAGTGAAGGTGCCGGGACAGGGACGCAGTATTTT. The full variable domain, with the rest looked up from reference TRBV2 and TRBJ2-3, is EPEVTQTPSHQVTQMGQEVILRCVPISNHLYFYWYRQILGQKVEFLVSFYNNEISEKSEIFDDQFSVERPDGSNFTLKIRSTKLEDSAMYFCASSEGAGTGTQYFGPGTRLTVL.

This clonotype appeared a few times. This chain uses TRBV5-4 with TRBJ2-1; TRBD2 aligns across 9 bases. Germline loops: CDR1 SGHNT, CDR2 YYREEE (reference sequence). The CDR3 totals 16 residues. J gave up 8 bases and V 3 bases, and 12 bases lay outside the gene matches. The CDR3 reads CASSSILAGGPHEQFF. The CDR3 DNA is TGTGCCAGCAGCTCCATCCTGGCGGGAGGGCCCCATGAGCAGTTCTTC. Based on the CDR3 plus reference TRBV5-4 and TRBJ2-1, the full variable domain is ETGVTQSPTHLIKTRGQQVTLRCSSQSGHNTVSWYQQALGQGPQFIFQYYREEENGRGNFPPRFSGLQFPNYSSELNVNALELDDSALYLCASSSILAGGPHEQFFGPGTRLTVL.

This clonotype was counted a few times. J is TRBJ1-2 and V is TRBV19, with D possibly being TRBD1 (5 bases). Germline values: CDR1 LNHDA, CDR2 SQIVND (reference sequence). The CDR3 has 17 residues. Trimming took 5 bases from V and 4 from J, leaving 23 bases between them. In DNA form, the CDR3 reads TGTGCCAGTAGTCCTTCCACGGGACTGATCCGTGGCTATGGCTACACCTTC. It specifies CASSPSTGLIRGYGYTF.

The chain has TRBV9 and TRBJ2-4; TRBD1 might be the D (6 bases). From germline, CDR1 is SGDLS and CDR2 YYNGEE. V lost 0 bases and J 11 bases, leaving 15 bases between the germline ends. This CDR3 has 14 residues. The CDR3 sequence is CASSVGGGDPFQYF. The CDR3 bases are TGTGCCAGCAGCGTAGGAGGGGGTGATCCTTTTCAGTACTTC.

This clonotype was seen at least ten times. The chain recombines TRBV7-2 with TRBJ1-1, with unresolved D. In germline, CDR1 is SGHTA, CDR2 FQGNSA. Trimming cost V 0 bases and J 0 bases, with 5 bases left between them. The CDR3 has 14 residues. The CDR3, as DNA: TGTGCCAGCAGCTTAGCCCACCTGAACACTGAAGCTTTCTTT. Protein sequence: CASSLAHLNTEAFF.

V gene TRBV14 combines with J gene TRBJ2-1; 10 bases are a match to TRBD1. The CDR3 is made up of 15 amino acids. CDR1 and CDR2 from the germline V gene are SGHDN and FVKESK. The V segment lost 6 bases and the J segment 4 bases; nucleotides outside the gene matches: 6. The CDR3 sequence is CASRTGDRGYNEQFF. The CDR3 DNA sequence: TGTGCCAGCAGAACAGGGGACAGGGGATACAATGAGCAGTTCTTC.

There are a few counts of this clonotype. The chain recombines TRBV6-2 or TRBV6-3 with TRBJ2-1; D is uncertain. Between the trimmed V and J ends, which lost 6 bases and 4 bases, there was a span of 16 bases. This CDR3 is built from 15 residues. Germline CDR1 MNHEY, CDR2 SVGEGT. The CDR3 DNA sequence: TGTGCCAGCAGCGACCCTGCGTTGGGGTACAATGAGCAGTTCTTC. Encoded protein: CASSDPALGYNEQFF.

Only a few counts were recorded for this clonotype. The J gene is TRBJ2-1, the V gene TRBV11-2; TRBD2 agrees at 10 bases. Per germline, CDR1 SGHAT and CDR2 FQNNGV. The CDR3 has 15 amino acids. Trimming cost V 3 bases and J 9 bases; bases outside gene matches: 8. CDR3: CASSFSSGRMVEQFF. CDR3 nucleotides: TGTGCCAGCAGCTTTTCTAGCGGGAGAATGGTTGAGCAGTTCTTC.

In this sample, this clonotype turned up many times. The chain employs TRBV7-2 and TRBJ2-1; the D gene is possibly TRBD1 (6 bases). The CDR3 is 14 amino acids. V was clipped by 8 bases and J by 7 bases, with 18 bases between them. Germline lookup yields CDR1 SGHTA and CDR2 FQGNSA. CDR3: CASGQTSRTNEQFF. CDR3 DNA sequence: TGTGCCAGCGGACAGACTTCCCGAACGAATGAGCAGTTCTTC.

This clonotype occurred many times. The chain joins TRBV7-2 to TRBJ2-1; the match to TRBD2 covers 7 bases. The junction had 12 bases not matched to a gene; V was cut back by 2 bases and J by 2 bases. The length of the CDR3 is 18 residues. From germline, CDR1 is SGHTA and CDR2 FQGNSA. CDR3 DNA sequence: TGTGCCAGCAGCTTATTGCGGGAGACACTGGGAACCTACAATGAGCAGTTCTTC. Its protein is CASSLLRETLGTYNEQFF.

The chain employs TRBV3-1 and TRBJ1-1; D is ambiguous. CDR1 LGHDT and CDR2 YNNKEL come from the germline V gene (reference sequence). CDR3 length: 14 amino acids. With 3 bases removed from V and 1 base from J, the gap between germline ends came to 9 bases. CDR3 region: CASSHSGENTEAFF. The CDR3 nucleotides read TGTGCCAGCAGCCATAGCGGGGAGAACACTGAAGCTTTCTTT.

Worth noting for this clonotype: One end of the junction fails to match germline, which may point to a read error. The V call is TRBV7-9, the J call TRBJ2-1; D is possibly TRBD2 (7 bases). The CDR3 is made up of 15 amino acids. Germline CDR1 is SEHNR and CDR2 is FQNEAQ (reference sequence). CDR3 residues: CASSRGGGPANEQLF. In nucleotides, the CDR3 is TGTGCCAGCAGCCGAGGGGGAGGGCCGGCCAATGAGCAGCTCTTC.

V is TRBV4-1 and J is TRBJ2-1; D is perhaps TRBD1 (6 bases). This CDR3 has 16 residues. In germline, CDR1 is MGHRA, CDR2 YSYEKL. Trimming left V 4 bases short and J 3 bases short, with 16 bases between. This CDR3 is CASSLVDRILYNEQFF. As DNA, the CDR3 is TGCGCCAGCAGCCTCGTCGACAGGATACTCTACAATGAGCAGTTCTTC.

The rearrangement uses TRBV30 and TRBJ1-1; TRBD1 might be the D (6 bases). Per germline, CDR1 GTSNPN and CDR2 SVGIG (reference sequence). This CDR3 spans 14 amino acids. V was pared by 5 bases and J by 1 base, with 14 bases between. The DNA of the CDR3 is TGTGCCTGGTCTCCGGGACAAGCGAACACTGAAGCTTTCTTT. Its protein is CAWSPGQANTEAFF.

This clonotype was seen many times. J is TRBJ1-2 and V is TRBV12-3 or TRBV12-4; no definite D call. CDR3 length equals 16 residues. V was shortened by 5 bases and J by 0 bases, with 16 bases between the two germline ends. This CDR3 is CASSEALEYSNYGYTF. The CDR3, as DNA: TGTGCCAGCAGTGAGGCTTTAGAATATTCTAACTATGGCTACACCTTC.

This clonotype was seen at least ten times. The chain carries TRBV7-9 and TRBJ2-1, with a tentative D call TRBD1 (5 bases). Deletions cut 5 bases from V and 6 bases from J, with 8 bases between. This CDR3 region has 12 residues. Germline CDR1 is SEHNR and CDR2 is FQNEAQ (reference sequence). The CDR3 sequence: CASSIDSNEQFF. As DNA, the CDR3 is TGTGCCAGCAGCATTGACAGCAATGAGCAGTTCTTC.

This clonotype was detected only a few times. The chain carries TRBV11-2 and TRBJ2-1; 7 positions match TRBD2. This CDR3 is built from 14 residues. The trim removed 2 bases at V and 5 bases at J, leaving 3 bases unmatched. Germline V gene lookup returns CDR1 SGHAT and CDR2 FQNNGV. The CDR3 nucleotides are TGTGCCAGCAGCTTATTGGGACTACACAATGAGCAGTTCTTC. This sequence encodes CASSLLGLHNEQFF.

The rearrangement uses TRBV27 and TRBJ1-5; TRBD1 agrees at 7 bases. The germline CDR1 and CDR2 sequences are MNHEY and SMNVEV (reference sequence). V shed 1 base and J 1 base; nucleotides not matched to a gene: 4. The CDR3 runs 16 residues. The CDR3 DNA is TGTGCCAGCAGTTTATGGGGACAGTCCAGCAATCAGCCCCAGCATTTT. The encoded protein is CASSLWGQSSNQPQHF.

The sample holds a few counts of this clonotype. The rearrangement uses TRBV5-1 and TRBJ2-3; D is perhaps TRBD2 (6 bases). The length of the CDR3 is 16 residues. Germline V CDR1 and CDR2: SGHRS, YFSETQ. Trimming stripped 4 bases from V and 0 bases from J, with 15 bases between. The CDR3 loop reads CASSPPSVSSTDTQYF. Written as DNA, the CDR3 is TGCGCCAGCAGCCCCCCTAGCGTCAGTAGCACAGATACGCAGTATTTT.

The gene calls are TRBV27 and TRBJ2-3; D uncertain. Trimming shortened V by 2 bases and J by 4 bases, and 13 bases separated the two germline ends. Per germline, CDR1 MNHEY and CDR2 SMNVEV (reference sequence). The CDR3 has 15 amino acids. This chain's CDR3 is CASSLGMGRADTQYF. The CDR3 region has the DNA TGTGCCAGCAGTTTAGGGATGGGAAGAGCAGATACGCAGTATTTT.

This clonotype was seen a few times. The V and J genes are TRBV12-3 or TRBV12-4 and TRBJ2-3, with 9 bases matching TRBD2. The CDR3 runs 15 residues. The V and J ends lost 5 bases and 9 bases, in that order; junction bases with no gene match: 12. The CDR3 sequence: CASSRGGGRAETQYF. The CDR3 DNA reads as TGTGCCAGCAGTCGGGGGGGCGGGAGGGCCGAAACGCAGTATTTT.

This clonotype was observed a few times. The rearrangement uses TRBV4-1 and TRBJ1-4, with 10 bases lining up with TRBD1. This CDR3 has 17 residues. V lost 2 bases to trimming and J lost 4 bases; unmatched junction nucleotides: 7. The germline V gene has CDR1 MGHRA and CDR2 YSYEKL. The CDR3 is CASSQTGQGLRNEKLFF. CDR3 DNA: TGCGCCAGCAGCCAAACGGGACAGGGGCTTCGTAATGAAAAACTGTTTTTT.

This chain uses TRBV7-3 with TRBJ2-5; 14 positions agree with TRBD2. The CDR3 is 16 amino acids. The trim removed 4 bases at V and 4 bases at J, leaving 5 bases unmatched. Per the germline V gene, CDR1 is SGHTA and CDR2 is FQGTGA. The CDR3 sequence is CASSSGLAGEGETQYF. CDR3 nucleotide sequence: TGTGCCAGCAGCTCGGGACTAGCGGGAGAGGGAGAGACCCAGTACTTC.

The CDR3 nucleotides read TGTGCCAGCAGCTCCAGGATTAGCGGGAGCGACGGGGAGCTGTTTTTT. Its protein is CASSSRISGSDGELFF. The gene calls are TRBV7-6 and TRBJ2-2, with 9 bases that match TRBD2. The CDR3 runs to 16 residues. CDR1 is SGHVS and CDR2 is FNYEAQ in the germline V gene. V shed 4 bases and J 7 bases; nucleotides not matched to a gene: 10.

This clonotype turned up a few times. V gene TRBV4-2 combines with J gene TRBJ2-3, with a tentative D call TRBD2 (6 bases). The CDR3 sequence is 15 residues long. The germline V and J ends were trimmed by 0 bases and 4 bases, with 11 bases remaining between them. Germline-derived CDR1 and CDR2 are LGHNA and YNFKEQ. The CDR3: CASSQENSGPDTQYF. The DNA for the CDR3 is TGTGCCAGCAGCCAAGAAAATAGCGGCCCAGATACGCAGTATTTT.

V and J are TRBV5-6 and TRBJ2-5, with 13 bases identical to TRBD2. CDR3 size: 15 residues. The V segment lost 1 base and the J segment 5 bases; nucleotides outside the gene matches: 2. The V gene's germline CDR1 is SGHDT and CDR2 YYEEEE. The CDR3: CASSLRTSGSETQYF. CDR3 in DNA: TGTGCCAGCAGCTTGAGGACTAGCGGGAGTGAGACCCAGTACTTC.